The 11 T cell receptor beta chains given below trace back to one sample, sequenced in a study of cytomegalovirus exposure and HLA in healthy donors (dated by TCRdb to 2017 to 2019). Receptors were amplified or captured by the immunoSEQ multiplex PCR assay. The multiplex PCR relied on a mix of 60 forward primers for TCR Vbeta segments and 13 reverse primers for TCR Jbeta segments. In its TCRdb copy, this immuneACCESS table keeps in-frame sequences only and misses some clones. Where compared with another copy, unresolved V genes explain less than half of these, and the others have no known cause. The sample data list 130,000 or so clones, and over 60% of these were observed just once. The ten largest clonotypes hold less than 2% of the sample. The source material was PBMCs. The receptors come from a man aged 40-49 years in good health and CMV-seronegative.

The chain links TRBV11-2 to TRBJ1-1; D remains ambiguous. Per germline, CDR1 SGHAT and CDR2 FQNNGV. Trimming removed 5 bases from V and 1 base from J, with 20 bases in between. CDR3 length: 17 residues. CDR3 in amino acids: CASSLEVAVGSNTEAFF. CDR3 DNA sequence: TGTGCCAGCAGCCTCGAAGTGGCAGTCGGGTCGAACACTGAAGCTTTCTTT.

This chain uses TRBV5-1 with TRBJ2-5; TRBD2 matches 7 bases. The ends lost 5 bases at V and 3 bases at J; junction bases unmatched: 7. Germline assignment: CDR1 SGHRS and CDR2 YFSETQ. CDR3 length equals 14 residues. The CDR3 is CASRSGDFEETQYF. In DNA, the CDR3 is TGCGCCAGCAGGAGCGGGGACTTCGAAGAGACCCAGTACTTC.

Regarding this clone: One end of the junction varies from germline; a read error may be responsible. CDR3 protein: CASSLPGTGWNF. The CDR3 nucleotides are TGTGCCAGCAGTTTACCCGGGACAGGATGGAACTTC. The chain couples TRBV28 to TRBJ2-7; 8 bases line up with TRBD1. CDR3 length equals 12 residues. From germline, CDR1 is MDHEN and CDR2 SYDVKM.

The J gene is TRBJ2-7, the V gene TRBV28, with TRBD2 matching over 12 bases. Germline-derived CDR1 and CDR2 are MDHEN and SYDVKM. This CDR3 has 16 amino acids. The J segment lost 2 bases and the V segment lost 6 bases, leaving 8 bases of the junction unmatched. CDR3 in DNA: TGTGCCAGCAGGGGGACTAGCGGGCCCCTTACCTACGAGCAGTACTTC. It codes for CASRGTSGPLTYEQYF.

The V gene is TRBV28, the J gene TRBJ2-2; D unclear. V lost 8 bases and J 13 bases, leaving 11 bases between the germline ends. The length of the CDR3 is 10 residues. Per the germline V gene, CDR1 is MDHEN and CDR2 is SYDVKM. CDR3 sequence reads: CASFSSGLFF. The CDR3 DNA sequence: TGTGCCAGCTTTTCGTCGGGGCTGTTTTTT.

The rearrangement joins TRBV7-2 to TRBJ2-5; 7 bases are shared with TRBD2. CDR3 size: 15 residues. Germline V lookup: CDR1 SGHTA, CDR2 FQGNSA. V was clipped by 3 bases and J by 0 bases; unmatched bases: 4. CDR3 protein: CASSFHGTNQETQYF. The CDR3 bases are TGTGCCAGCAGCTTTCACGGGACTAACCAAGAGACCCAGTACTTC. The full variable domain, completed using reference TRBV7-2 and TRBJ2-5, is GAGVSQSPSNKVTEKGKDVELRCDPISGHTALYWYRQSLGQGLEFLIYFQGNSAPDKSGLPSDRFSAERTGGSVSTLTIQRTQQEDSAVYLCASSFHGTNQETQYFGPGTRLLVL.

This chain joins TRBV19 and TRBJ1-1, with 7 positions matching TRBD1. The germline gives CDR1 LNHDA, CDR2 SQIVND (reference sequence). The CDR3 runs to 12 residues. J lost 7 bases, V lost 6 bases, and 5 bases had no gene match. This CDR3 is CASRLGDSEAFF. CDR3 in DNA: TGTGCCAGTAGACTAGGGGACAGTGAAGCTTTCTTT.

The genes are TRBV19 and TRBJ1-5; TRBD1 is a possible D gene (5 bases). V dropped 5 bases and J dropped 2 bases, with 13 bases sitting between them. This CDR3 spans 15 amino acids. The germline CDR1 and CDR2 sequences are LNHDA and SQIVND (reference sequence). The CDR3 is CASSLGRGGNQPQHF. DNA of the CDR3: TGTGCCAGTAGTTTAGGGAGGGGAGGCAATCAGCCCCAGCATTTT. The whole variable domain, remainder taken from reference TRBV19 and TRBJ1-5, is DGGITQSPKYLFRKEGQNVTLSCEQNLNHDAMYWYRQDPGQGLRLIYYSQIVNDFQKGDIAEGYSVSREKKESFPLTVTSAQKNPTAFYLCASSLGRGGNQPQHFGDGTRLSIL.

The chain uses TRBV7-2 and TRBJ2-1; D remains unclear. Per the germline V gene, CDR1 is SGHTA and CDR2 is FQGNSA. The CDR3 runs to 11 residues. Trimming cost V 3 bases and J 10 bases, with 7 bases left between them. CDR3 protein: CASSLAGEQFF. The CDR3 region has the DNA TGTGCCAGCAGCTTGGCAGGAGAGCAGTTCTTC.

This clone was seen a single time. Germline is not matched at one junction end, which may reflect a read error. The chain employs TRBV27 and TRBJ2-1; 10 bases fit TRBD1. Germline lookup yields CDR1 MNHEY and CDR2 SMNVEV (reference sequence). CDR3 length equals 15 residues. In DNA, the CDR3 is TGTGCCAGCAGTACGACAGGGGGCTCCTACAATGGGCAGTTCTTC. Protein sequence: CASSTTGGSYNGQFF.

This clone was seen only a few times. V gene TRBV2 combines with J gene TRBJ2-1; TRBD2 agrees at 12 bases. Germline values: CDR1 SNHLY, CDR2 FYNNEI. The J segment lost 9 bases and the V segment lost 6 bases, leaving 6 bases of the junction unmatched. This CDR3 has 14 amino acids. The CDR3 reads CASSSSGGALEQFF. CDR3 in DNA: TGTGCCAGCAGCTCTAGCGGGGGGGCCCTTGAGCAGTTCTTC.